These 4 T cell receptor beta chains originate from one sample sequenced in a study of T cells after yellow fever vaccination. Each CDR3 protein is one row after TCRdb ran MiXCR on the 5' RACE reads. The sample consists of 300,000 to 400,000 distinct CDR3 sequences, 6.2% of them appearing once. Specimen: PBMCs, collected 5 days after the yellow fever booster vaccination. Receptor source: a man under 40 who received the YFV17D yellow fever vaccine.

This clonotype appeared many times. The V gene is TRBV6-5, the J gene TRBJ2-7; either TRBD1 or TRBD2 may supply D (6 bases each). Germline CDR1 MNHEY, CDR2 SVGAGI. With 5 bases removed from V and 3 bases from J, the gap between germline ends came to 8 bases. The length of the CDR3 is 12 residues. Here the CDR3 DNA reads TGTGCCAGCAGTAAGGGGGGCTACGAGCAGTACTTC. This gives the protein CASSKGGYEQYF.

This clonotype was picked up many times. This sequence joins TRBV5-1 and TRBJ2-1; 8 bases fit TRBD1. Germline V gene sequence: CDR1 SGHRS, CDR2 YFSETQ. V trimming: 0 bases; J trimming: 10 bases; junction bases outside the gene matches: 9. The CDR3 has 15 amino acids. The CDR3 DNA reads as TGCGCCAGCAGCTTGGGCAGGGGGCCTCCTGAGGAGCAGTTCTTC. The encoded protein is CASSLGRGPPEEQFF.

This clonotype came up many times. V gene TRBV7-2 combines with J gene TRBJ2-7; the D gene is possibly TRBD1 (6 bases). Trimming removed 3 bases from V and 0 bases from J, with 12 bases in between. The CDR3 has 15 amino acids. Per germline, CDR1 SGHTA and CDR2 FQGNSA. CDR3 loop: CASSFLRGSSYEQYF. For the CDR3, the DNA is TGTGCCAGCAGCTTTCTCAGGGGCAGCTCCTACGAGCAGTACTTC.

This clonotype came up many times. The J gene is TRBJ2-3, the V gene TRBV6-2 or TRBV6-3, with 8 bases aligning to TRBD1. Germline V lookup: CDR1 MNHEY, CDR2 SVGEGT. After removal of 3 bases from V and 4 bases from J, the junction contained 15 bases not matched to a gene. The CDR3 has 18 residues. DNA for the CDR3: TGTGCCAGCAGTTATTTTGGAGGCGAGGACAGGGAGGCAGATACGCAGTATTTT. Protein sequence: CASSYFGGEDREADTQYF.